This TCR beta chain derives from a study of Graves' ophthalmopathy and Graves' hyperthyroidism. Amplifying from RNA transcripts, the study obtained TCR beta CDR3 regions. The first-round RT-PCR employed HTBI primers together with the Qiagen OneStep RT-PCR kit. A multiplex PCR was then performed as the second round. TCRdb ran MiXCR on the multiplex PCR reads and lists one entry per CDR3 protein. The repertoire holds about 700,000 distinct CDR3 sequences, with approximately 40% as singletons. Deletions cut 4 bases from V and 5 bases from J, with 17 bases between. Germline V lookup: CDR1 SGHAT, CDR2 FQDESV (reference sequence). CDR3 size: 15 residues.

The TCR comes from an adult man with Graves' ophthalmopathy. The sample comprised peripheral blood. This chain connects TRBV11-1 to TRBJ2-5; the D is unclear. The CDR3 here is CASSYASGVGETQYF. The DNA for the CDR3 is TGTGCCAGCAGCTATGCCAGTGGCGTTGGGGAGACCCAGTACTTC. Supplemented by reference TRBV11-1 and TRBJ2-5, the full variable domain reads EAEVAQSPRYKITEKSQAVAFWCDPISGHATLYWYRQILGQGPELLVQFQDESVVDDSQLPKDRFSAERLKGVDSTLKIQPAELGDSAMYLCASSYASGVGETQYFGPGTRLLVL.